This TCR beta chain came from a study of radiation and T cells in renal cell carcinoma. The ends were cut back, 4 bases at V and 7 bases at J, with 14 bases in the middle. The germline CDR1 and CDR2 sequences are MDHEN and SYDVKM. The CDR3 has 14 amino acids. Sequencing was performed with immunoSEQ multiplex PCR; in TCRdb, only in-frame clones are kept and a portion is missing. Of some 15,000 clones in the sample, approximately 58% were seen once. Study conclusions and caveats: In nephrectomy-only tumors, top 100 clonotypes averaged approximately 43%, versus around 54% irradiated. Dominant CDR3 motifs were more common in irradiated tumors than controls. Sampling covered only 0.9 to 1 g of each tumor.

This clone was counted a single time. Antigen unknown. Treatment given: treatment-naive control, cytoreductive nephrectomy. Treatment-naive patients without radiation supplied the control tumors at nephrectomy. The rearrangement joins TRBV28 to TRBJ1-5, with a weak D call TRBD1 (6 bases). This TCR came from a man aged 40-49 years with renal cell carcinoma. The sequences come from tumor tissue, collected from a patient whose treatment was nephrectomy without radiotherapy. CDR3 in amino acids: CASSSLRGVQPQHF. DNA for the CDR3: TGTGCCAGCAGTTCTCTTAGGGGGGTACAGCCCCAGCATTTT.